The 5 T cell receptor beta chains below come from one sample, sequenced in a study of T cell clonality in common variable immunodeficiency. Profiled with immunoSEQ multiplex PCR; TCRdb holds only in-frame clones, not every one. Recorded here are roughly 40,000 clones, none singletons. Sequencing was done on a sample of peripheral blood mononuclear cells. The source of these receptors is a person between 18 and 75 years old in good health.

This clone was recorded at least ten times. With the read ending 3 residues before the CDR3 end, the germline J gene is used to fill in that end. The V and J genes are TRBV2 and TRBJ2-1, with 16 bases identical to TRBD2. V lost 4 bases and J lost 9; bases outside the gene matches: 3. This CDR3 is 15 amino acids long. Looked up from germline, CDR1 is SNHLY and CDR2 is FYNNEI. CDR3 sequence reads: CASSGGLAGGGEQFF. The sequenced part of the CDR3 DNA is TGTGCCAGCAGTGGGGGACTAGCGGGAGGGGGTGAG.

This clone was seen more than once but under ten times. The CDR3 loop reads CSARGPLQGRVNTEAFF. The CDR3 DNA, read in part, is TGCAGTGCTAGAGGCCCTCTACAGGGGAGAGTGAACACTGAA. This chain joins TRBV20-1 and TRBJ1-1, with 7 bases lining up with TRBD1. The CDR3 end is not reached by the read, which stops 3 residues before it; the germline J gene fills it in. Germline V CDR1 and CDR2: DFQATT, SNEGSKA (reference sequence). The CDR3 totals 17 residues. J lost 0 bases, V lost 1 base, and 11 bases had no gene match.

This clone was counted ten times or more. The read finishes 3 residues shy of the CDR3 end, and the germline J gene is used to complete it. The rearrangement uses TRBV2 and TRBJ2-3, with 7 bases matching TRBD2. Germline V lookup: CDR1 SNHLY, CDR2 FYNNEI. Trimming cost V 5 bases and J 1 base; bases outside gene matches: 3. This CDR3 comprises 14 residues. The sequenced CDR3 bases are TGTGCCAGCAGTCGGGACTACCGCACAGATACG. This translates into CASSRDYRTDT. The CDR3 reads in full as CASSRDYRTDTQYF.

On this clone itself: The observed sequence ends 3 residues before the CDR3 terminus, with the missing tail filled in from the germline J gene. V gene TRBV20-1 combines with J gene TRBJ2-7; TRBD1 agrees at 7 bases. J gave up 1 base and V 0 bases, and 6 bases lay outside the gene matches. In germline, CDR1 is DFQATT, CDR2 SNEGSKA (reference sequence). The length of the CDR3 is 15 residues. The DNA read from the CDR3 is TGCAGTGCTAGAGATTCAGGGGGTGGTTCCTACGAG. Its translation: CSARDSGGGSYE. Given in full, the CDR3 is CSARDSGGGSYEQYF.

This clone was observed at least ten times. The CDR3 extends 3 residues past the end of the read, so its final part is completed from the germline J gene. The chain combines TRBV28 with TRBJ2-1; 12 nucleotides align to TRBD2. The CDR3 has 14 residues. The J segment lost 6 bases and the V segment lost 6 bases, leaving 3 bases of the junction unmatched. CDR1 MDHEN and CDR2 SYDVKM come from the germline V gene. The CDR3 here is CASRTSGRVNEQFF. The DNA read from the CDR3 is TGTGCCAGCAGGACTAGCGGGAGAGTCAATGAG.